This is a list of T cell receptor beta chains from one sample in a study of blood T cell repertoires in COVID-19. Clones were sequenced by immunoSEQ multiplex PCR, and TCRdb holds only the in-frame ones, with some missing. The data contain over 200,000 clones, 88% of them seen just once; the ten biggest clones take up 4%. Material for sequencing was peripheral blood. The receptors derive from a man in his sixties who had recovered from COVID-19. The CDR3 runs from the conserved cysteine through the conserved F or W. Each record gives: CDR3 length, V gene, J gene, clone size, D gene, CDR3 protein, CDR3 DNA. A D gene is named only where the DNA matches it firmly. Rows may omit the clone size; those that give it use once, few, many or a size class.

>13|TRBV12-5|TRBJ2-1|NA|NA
CASGFGPSDEQFF
TGTGCTAGTGGTTTTGGGCCCTCGGATGAGCAGTTCTTC
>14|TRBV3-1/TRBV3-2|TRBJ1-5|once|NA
CASSPRRDNQPQHF
TGTGCCAGCAGCCCCCGACGGGACAATCAGCCCCAGCATTTT
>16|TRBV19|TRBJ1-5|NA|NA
CASSIIRIQGNQPQHF
TGTGCCAGTAGTATCATTCGCATTCAGGGCAATCAGCCCCAGCATTTT
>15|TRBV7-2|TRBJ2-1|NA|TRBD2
CASSNPSGGHNEQFF
TGTGCCAGCAGCAACCCCTCGGGGGGGCACAATGAGCAGTTCTTC
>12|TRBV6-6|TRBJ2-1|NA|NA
CASKRETNEQFF
TGTGCCAGCAAGAGGGAAACCAATGAGCAGTTCTTC
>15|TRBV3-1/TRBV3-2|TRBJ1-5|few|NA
CASSQGQKSNQPQHF
TGTGCCAGCAGCCAAGGACAGAAGAGCAATCAGCCCCAGCATTTT
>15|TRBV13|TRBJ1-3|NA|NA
CASSSRTVAGNTIYF
TGTGCCAGCAGCTCCCGGACAGTGGCTGGAAACACCATATATTTT
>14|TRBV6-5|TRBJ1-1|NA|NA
CASSYSAGHTEAFF
TGTGCCAGCAGTTACTCGGCAGGTCACACTGAAGCTTTCTTT
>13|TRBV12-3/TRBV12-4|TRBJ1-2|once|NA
CASTWDKNYGYTF
TGTGCCAGCACCTGGGACAAAAACTATGGCTACACCTTC
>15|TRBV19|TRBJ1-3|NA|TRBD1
CASSSRDSSGNTIYF
TGTGCCAGTAGTTCACGGGACAGCTCTGGAAACACCATATATTTT
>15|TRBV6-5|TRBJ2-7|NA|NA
CASSYIRQATYEQYF
TGTGCCAGCAGTTACATCCGACAGGCAACCTACGAGCAGTACTTC
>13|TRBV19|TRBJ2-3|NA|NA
CASKASLRDTQYF
TGTGCCAGTAAGGCTAGCTTAAGAGATACGCAGTATTTT
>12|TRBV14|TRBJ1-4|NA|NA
CASSQVSEKLFF
TGTGCCAGCAGCCAAGTCTCTGAAAAACTGTTTTTT
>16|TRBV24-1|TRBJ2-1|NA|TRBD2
CATSDPGTSSYNEQFF
TGTGCCACCAGTGACCCCGGGACTAGCTCGTACAATGAGCAGTTCTTC
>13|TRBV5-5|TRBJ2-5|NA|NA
CASSPYTEETQYF
TGTGCCAGCAGCCCATACACCGAAGAGACCCAGTACTTC
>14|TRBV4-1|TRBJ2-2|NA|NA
CASSQEGGPGELFF
TGCGCCAGCAGCCAAGAGGGGGGTCCCGGGGAGCTGTTTTTT
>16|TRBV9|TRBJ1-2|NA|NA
CASSSIAGGVVGGYTF
TGTGCCAGCAGCTCCATTGCCGGGGGAGTGGTGGGTGGCTACACCTTC
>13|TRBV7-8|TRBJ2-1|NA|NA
CASSSILGGSLFF
TGTGCCAGCAGCTCGATCCTGGGGGGTAGTCTGTTCTTC
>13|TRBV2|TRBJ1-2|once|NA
CASSGTANYGYTF
TGTGCCAGCAGCGGGACTGCTAACTATGGCTACACCTTC
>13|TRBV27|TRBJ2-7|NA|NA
CASKLGGSYEQYF
TGTGCCAGCAAGTTGGGGGGATCCTACGAGCAGTACTTC
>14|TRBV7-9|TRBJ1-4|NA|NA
CASSLDRLNEKLFF
TGTGCCAGCAGCCTGGACAGACTAAATGAAAAACTGTTTTTT
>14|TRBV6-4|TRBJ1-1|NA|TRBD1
CASSRDRGNTEAFF
TGTGCCAGCAGTCGGGACAGGGGAAACACTGAAGCTTTCTTT
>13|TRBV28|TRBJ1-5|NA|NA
CASSLGSGQPQHF
TGTGCCAGCAGTTTAGGTAGCGGTCAGCCCCAGCATTTT
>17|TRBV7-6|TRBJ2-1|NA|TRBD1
CASSSRFQGVNYNEQFF
TGTGCCAGCAGCTCTCGATTTCAGGGGGTGAACTACAATGAGCAGTTCTTC
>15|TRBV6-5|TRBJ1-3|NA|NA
CASSPAGYSGNTIYF
TGTGCCAGCAGTCCCGCGGGATACAGTGGAAACACCATATATTTT
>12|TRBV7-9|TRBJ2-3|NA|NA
CASSALTDTQYF
TGTGCCAGCAGCGCGCTCACAGATACGCAGTATTTT
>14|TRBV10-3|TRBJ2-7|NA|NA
CAISESQGKYEQYF
TGTGCCATCAGTGAGTCGCAGGGGAAATACGAGCAGTACTTC